The 6 T cell receptor beta chains presented below share a single source sample, sequenced in a study of cytomegalovirus exposure and HLA in healthy donors. The PCR used 60 Vbeta and 13 Jbeta primers. Profiled with immunoSEQ multiplex PCR; TCRdb holds only in-frame clones, not every one. This sample yields 99,000 or so clones, of which less than 85% are seen a single time; about 5.7% belongs to the top ten. The sample consisted of PBMCs. These TCRs come from a woman between 18 and 30 years old in good health and CMV-seropositive.

This rearrangement joins TRBV5-1 to TRBJ2-1, with 10 bases that match TRBD2. After removal of 4 bases from V and 8 bases from J, the junction contained 9 bases not matched to a gene. This CDR3 is built from 15 residues. Per the germline V gene, CDR1 is SGHRS and CDR2 is YFSETQ. The CDR3 protein is CASSPTGLAFDEQFF. As DNA, the CDR3 is TGCGCCAGCAGCCCCACGGGACTAGCGTTCGATGAGCAGTTCTTC. Combining the CDR3 with reference TRBV5-1 and TRBJ2-1 gives the whole variable domain KAGVTQTPRYLIKTRGQQVTLSCSPISGHRSVSWYQQTPGQGLQFLFEYFSETQRNKGNFPGRFSGRQFSNSRSEMNVSTLELGDSALYLCASSPTGLAFDEQFFGPGTRLTVL.

This chain uses TRBV2 with TRBJ1-5; the match to TRBD1 covers 7 bases. CDR1 is SNHLY and CDR2 is FYNNEI in the germline V gene. The V segment lost 6 bases and the J segment 0 bases; nucleotides outside the gene matches: 5. This CDR3 region has 15 residues. The CDR3 loop is CASSGTVGSNQPQHF. In DNA, the CDR3 is TGTGCCAGCAGCGGGACAGTTGGTAGCAATCAGCCCCAGCATTTT.

This clone was observed a few times. CDR3: CASTKGQLLYGYTF. In DNA form, the CDR3 reads TGTGCCAGCACCAAGGGACAGCTCCTCTATGGCTACACCTTC. The chain uses TRBV28 and TRBJ1-2; 7 bases are a match to TRBD1. The J segment lost 4 bases and the V segment lost 7 bases, leaving 9 bases of the junction unmatched. The CDR3 is made up of 14 amino acids. CDR1 MDHEN and CDR2 SYDVKM come from the germline V gene.

This clone was counted a single time. The V call is TRBV11-3, the J call TRBJ2-3, with 10 bases that match TRBD2. V lost 1 base to trimming and J lost 5 bases; unmatched junction nucleotides: 6. This CDR3 comprises 16 residues. Germline-derived CDR1 and CDR2 are SGHNT and YENEEA. CDR3 sequence: CASSLGPRLAGDTQYF. As DNA, the CDR3 is TGTGCCAGCAGCTTAGGGCCCCGACTAGCGGGAGATACGCAGTATTTT.

This sequence joins TRBV28 and TRBJ2-1; TRBD2 matches 12 bases. The junction had 9 bases not matched to a gene; V was cut back by 5 bases and J by 10 bases. This CDR3 is built from 15 residues. Germline lookup yields CDR1 MDHEN and CDR2 SYDVKM. CDR3: CASSPGLAGMTEQFF. In DNA, the CDR3 is TGTGCCAGCAGTCCCGGACTAGCGGGGATGACGGAGCAGTTCTTC.

CDR3 in DNA: TGCGCCAGCAGCTGGGGGATACAGGGGGCCTCCTACGAGCAGTACTTC. The encoded protein is CASSWGIQGASYEQYF. The chain joins TRBV5-1 to TRBJ2-7, with TRBD1 matching 9 bases. V gave up 3 bases and J gave up 0 bases; unmatched junction bases: 7. This CDR3 region has 16 residues. Germline CDR1 SGHRS, CDR2 YFSETQ.